This T cell receptor (beta chain) stems from a study of cytomegalovirus exposure and HLA in healthy donors (dated by TCRdb to about 2017). About the study as a whole: According to an earlier analysis of several hundred of the donors, about 179 million T cells yielded 117 million unique TCR beta sequences and approximately 300 Gb of sequence data. Approximately 310 gigabases of sequencing data and roughly 90 million unique TCR sequences were included in an early release covering over 600 HLA-typed donors. Among the 398 genotyped donors, around 81% belonged to the genetic ancestry cluster associated with self-reported Caucasian donors. The study was designed to test whether signatures of past pathogen exposure could be identified by cataloging public T cell receptors. The study profiled the T cell repertoires of 550 to 700 subjects by immunosequencing and related them to cytomegalovirus serostatus. A separate validation cohort of over a hundred different subjects was used in addition to the approximately 670-subject first cohort. To predict cytomegalovirus infection status, the study combined high-throughput TCR immunosequencing, statistical association of individual TCRs with disease status, and machine learning. A later analysis re-examined previously published TCR beta repertoires from over 500 donors and added high-resolution HLA genotyping to investigate patterns of TCR occurrence. Rather than drawing on any new phenotypic data, the later analysis identified candidate immune exposures from TCR beta sequences and the way those sequences occurred across donors. To decide whether each TCR beta V gene segment behaved as functional or pseudogenic, an earlier analysis of approximately 620 of the donors relied on high-throughput TCR beta sequencing. Alongside the repertoire data, information on donor age, sex, ethnicity and CMV serostatus was compiled. A later genetic analysis took genome-wide SNP genotypes for about 55% of the roughly 700 donors and used that subset as a discovery cohort. All discovery cohort repertoires had been generated on a single sequencing platform. HLA typing covered class I and class II loci at four-digit resolution. The number of typed donors differed by locus: roughly 629-640 for A, B, C, DRB1 and DQB1; some 500 for DQA1; 606 for DPA1; and 400 to 480 for DPB1. Roughly five DR-DQ haplotypes were treated as single units for association and clustering because of strong linkage in the cohort. Among about 400 genotyped donors of the cohort, an average of approximately 220,000 unique TCR beta nucleotide sequences was sequenced per donor, of which approximately 18% were non-productive.

What the authors observed across the whole study: It was suggested by the authors that the approach could potentially be generalized to other disease states and immunological phenotypes. Immune exposure information for the cohort was limited to CMV serostatus. In a later analysis, HLA-associated TCR beta chains were found to be more clonally expanded and to have lower generation probabilities than equally common non-associated chains. Only TCR beta chains were sequenced in this cohort, and the absence of alpha or paired-chain data limited detectable features. Linkage disequilibrium might explain the correlated functional status among segregating V segments, but an unknown experimental factor could not be excluded. A further reported finding was that TCR beta sequences accurately predicted the HLA-A and HLA-B alleles for most subjects in the first cohort. Some IMGT-functional V segments, including TRBV6-2 and TRBV6-3, could not be told apart with the 87-base-pair reads, so those segments were excluded. Over 15 rarely observed V segments, including chromosome 9 orphons, were excluded from the earlier analysis of a few hundred of the donors because counts were too low. Broadly in line with IMGT annotations, most TCR beta V segments showed up in productive rearrangements about 90% or about 30% of the time in an earlier analysis of around 600 of the donors. When HLA alleles, especially DR and DQ, strongly co-occurred, attributing TCR associations to individual alleles was difficult. In a later analysis, TCR association rates were found to vary across HLA loci, with the most associated TCRs seen for DRB1 alleles and the fewest for HLA-C alleles. A later analysis associated 16,951 TCR beta sequences with specific HLA alleles at a false discovery rate of 0.05. Most TCR sequences were observed very rarely across donors, whereas some public TCRs were present in many individuals. In a later genetic analysis, a missense DCLRE1C variant was associated with V-gene and J-gene trimming of TCR beta chains, and the association was replicated in an independent cohort. According to a later genetic analysis, donors in an Asian-associated ancestry cluster had fewer N-insertions in productive TCRs than the approximately 650-donor mean. A later analysis found that most CMV-associated TCR beta chains appeared HLA-restricted, with HLA associations seemingly driven largely by CMV exposure. The presence/absence analyses assumed that sequencing depth was roughly uniform across donors, and that assumption may not be true. According to a later analysis, parvovirus B19, influenza, CMV and Epstein-Barr virus appeared linked to several top co-occurrence clusters. The classifier was reported to diagnose cytomegalovirus status with high specificity and sensitivity in both the original and validation cohorts. In vitro tests confirmed that three of the cytomegalovirus-associated TCR beta chains recognize cytomegalovirus antigens. A cluster of highly shared sequence variants was judged likely to be a technical artifact of the sequencing pipeline. HLA typing was unavailable for some donors at each locus, so association tests used only the typed subset. A total of some 180 TCR beta chains were listed by the study as associated with cytomegalovirus.

In total, fewer than 750 healthy bone marrow donors made up the cohort. Cohort members were all nominally healthy when sampled, although unrecorded immune exposures were likely present. The donor was CMV seronegative and belonged to the group of around 400 seronegative cohort members. Every donor gave a peripheral blood sample, and the peripheral blood mononuclear cells from that sample were used for TCR beta sequencing. Genomic DNA extraction from the blood cell samples was performed with the Qiagen DNeasy Blood Extraction Kit. This clone was seen a few times. What antigen it recognizes has not been identified. Nothing much larger sits one base from this clone, and base qualities are not available. The library relied on the immunoSEQ multiplex PCR assay. For the multiplex PCR, a mixture combining 60 forward primers for TCR Vbeta segments and 13 reverse primers for TCR Jbeta segments was used. The CDR3 region of rearranged TCR beta genes was amplified from genomic DNA with a multiplex PCR assay. The Illumina HiSeq System was used to sequence the amplified TCR beta libraries as 87-base-pair reads. The paper's data handling went like this. A later analysis tallied some 79 million unique TCR beta chains across the 666 repertoires, and about 10 million of those chains were shared by two or more donors. Raw reads were error-corrected and collapsed into unique sequences by a nearest-neighbor algorithm in which closely related sequences were merged to remove PCR and sequencing errors. V, D and J gene segments were assigned by aligning CDR3 sequences to IMGT reference sequences. For a sequence to be retained, a match of at least six nucleotides was required to both a V gene segment and a J gene segment. Rearrangements were classified as productive when the CDR3 lacked stop codons and remained in frame with V and J, and all other rearrangements were classified as non-productive. Following IMGT convention, CDR3 was defined as the stretch from the second conserved V-encoded cysteine to the conserved J-encoded phenylalanine. The earlier analysis of fewer than 700 of the donors excluded sequences that lacked an unambiguous match to a single V gene segment. An earlier analysis of a few hundred of the donors classified V segments as functional when productive rearrangements were above 56.7% and as segregating when the standard deviation between donors was above 5%. A statistical classification framework was developed to diagnose cytomegalovirus status using the catalog of TCR beta chain sequences. In a later analysis, V and J genes were assigned by comparing TCR nucleotide sequences against IMGT/GENE-DB human TR gene sequences. In a later analysis, CDR3 sequences and most-parsimonious VDJ recombination scenarios were assigned using the TCRdist pipeline. A later analysis defined each TCR beta chain by its CDR3 amino acid sequence plus V-gene family, and excluded reads lacking a unique V-gene family. In a later analysis, approximately 590 highly shared, low-generation-probability nucleotide sequences were removed to address suspected cross-contamination and a sequencing artifact. For each public chain, a later analysis derived a clonal expansion index from normalized ranks of inferred template counts within each repertoire. In a later analysis, generation probabilities were computed with a VDJ recombination model fitted to out-of-frame rearrangements, and the resulting probabilities were checked against IGoR. Hypergeometric tests were used in a later analysis to score TCR-TCR, TCR-HLA and TCR-CMV co-occurrence, with a repertoire-size bias correction applied to the TCR pairs. False discovery rates were estimated in a later analysis by permuting HLA or CMV assignments 20 times. In a later analysis, co-occurring TCRs were grouped using DBSCAN, with TCRdist sequence similarity added in when clustering inside HLA-allele-positive subsets. Repertoires with fewer than 30,000 or more than 120,000 public chains, plus five repertoires with anomalous nucleotide sharing, were excluded from co-occurrence clustering. TCRdb carries this immuneACCESS record with in-frame sequences only. Its versions omit some clonotypes, under half of them owing to an unresolved V gene in the studies checked, with the rest unexplained. V, J and clone size derive from that table, while D and trimming were established from the DNA sequence. The sample profile shows 150,000 to 200,000 clones; 75% to 85% of them were found once. 2% to 2.5% of the sample is held by the ten biggest clonotypes.

Relative to germline, V is missing 4 bases and J is missing 2 bases, with 10 bases of the junction outside any gene match. The CDR3 sequence holds 16 residues, the cysteine and phenylalanine included. Here the CDR3 DNA is all that survives: 48 bases in frame from base 1. For CDR1 and CDR2, the germline V gene (reference sequence) lists MNHEY and SMNVEV. The TCR was taken from a woman in her fifties or sixties in good health and CMV-seronegative. Material: PBMCs. The sequence links TRBV27 to TRBJ1-2; TRBD1 fits 7 bases in the junction. Here the CDR3 is given as CASSSGDGTANYGYTF. The DNA sequence is as follows: TGTGCCAGCAGTTCGGGGGATGGGACAGCAAACTATGGCTACACCTTC.